A single sample is the source of the 4 T cell receptor beta chains below, sequenced in a study of T cells in Graves' hyperthyroidism and ophthalmopathy. Researchers amplified the TCR beta CDR3 regions from RNA transcripts. The TCR CDR3 first-round RT-PCR relied on the HTBI primer set. TCRdb passed the multiplex PCR reads through MiXCR, listing each CDR3 protein once. The sample lists 500,000 to 750,000 distinct CDR3 sequences; 13% to 15% were seen once. Sequenced: blood. The source is a young woman with Graves' ophthalmopathy.

V usage is TRBV19 and J usage is TRBJ2-4; 14 bases align to TRBD2. After removal of 1 base from V and 13 bases from J, the junction contained 9 bases not matched to a gene. Germline assignment: CDR1 LNHDA and CDR2 SQIVND (reference sequence). There are 16 residues in the CDR3. The CDR3 here is CASSIGLAGGNPGQYF. The CDR3 DNA reads TGTGCCAGTAGTATAGGACTAGCGGGAGGGAACCCTGGACAGTACTTC.

The sample holds many counts of this clonotype. The chain carries TRBV28 and TRBJ2-5; 8 nucleotides line up with TRBD1. CDR1 MDHEN and CDR2 SYDVKM come from the germline V gene. Trimming at V came to 11 bases and at J to 0 bases, leaving 8 bases not matched to a gene. The CDR3 contains 14 residues. In nucleotides, the CDR3 is TGTGCCGAGGGGACAGGCGTGGACCAAGAGACCCAGTACTTC. It yields the protein CAEGTGVDQETQYF.

This clonotype was seen ten or more times. J is TRBJ2-2 and V is TRBV27; no reliable D call. There are 15 residues in the CDR3. Trimming took off 8 bases at V and 0 bases at J, with 13 bases between the two ends. Germline values: CDR1 MNHEY, CDR2 SMNVEV (reference sequence). Here the CDR3 DNA reads TGTGCCAGCCCGTTGGACGCAACGAACACCGGGGAGCTGTTTTTT. This sequence encodes CASPLDATNTGELFF.

V gene TRBV5-1 combines with J gene TRBJ2-2; 11 bases fit TRBD1. The CDR3 has 16 residues. Germline V gives CDR1 SGHRS, CDR2 YFSETQ. Trimming removed 4 bases from V and 4 bases from J; junction bases left unmatched: 6. The DNA of the CDR3 is TGCGCCAGCAGCCCCCGGACAGGGGGCAGCACCGGGGAGCTGTTTTTT. It yields the protein CASSPRTGGSTGELFF. Supplemented by reference TRBV5-1 and TRBJ2-2, the full variable domain reads KAGVTQTPRYLIKTRGQQVTLSCSPISGHRSVSWYQQTPGQGLQFLFEYFSETQRNKGNFPGRFSGRQFSNSRSEMNVSTLELGDSALYLCASSPRTGGSTGELFFGEGSRLTVL.